What follows describes a single T cell receptor (beta chain). The method was immunoSEQ multiplex PCR; TCRdb's version includes in-frame clones alone and lacks a portion of them. The table lists some 69,000 clones, approximately 90% of them singletons. The CDR3 is 15 residues long. Germline values: CDR1 LNHDA, CDR2 SQIVND (reference sequence). The V and J ends lost 6 bases and 0 bases, in that order; junction bases with no gene match: 5. This sample is drawn from a study of OX40 agonist ivuxolimab in advanced cancers. No patient had autoimmune disease or received systemic immunosuppression. The genes are TRBV19 and TRBJ1-3, with 7 bases aligning to TRBD1. The receptor was derived from an adult with an advanced solid tumor such as melanoma, head and neck, liver or kidney cancer. The sequencing here drew on CD4+ or CD8+ T cells sorted from blood, taken in a trial of the OX40 agonist ivuxolimab. The CDR3 region has the DNA TGTGCCAGTAGCCGGGACAGAAGCTCTGGAAACACCATATATTTT. Protein: CASSRDRSSGNTIYF.